These 7 T cell receptor beta chains share one sample of origin, sequenced in a study of blood T cell repertoires in COVID-19. Measured with immunoSEQ multiplex PCR; TCRdb has only the in-frame clones, and not every one. The table shows over 55,000 clones, with approximately 85% occurring only once. Specimen: peripheral blood. These receptors originate from a man aged 45 to 65 with acute or convalescent COVID-19.

In its sample, this clone was seen many times. The chain carries TRBV2 and TRBJ2-3; 9 nucleotides match TRBD1. Trimming removed 8 bases from V and 0 bases from J; junction bases left unmatched: 6. CDR1 and CDR2 from the germline V gene are SNHLY and FYNNEI. The CDR3 is 15 residues long. CDR3 sequence (DNA): TGTGCCAGCGAGACAGGGGGTGTAAGCACAGATACGCAGTATTTT. Amino acid sequence: CASETGGVSTDTQYF.

The CDR3 loop is CASSLNHESEQYF. The DNA of the CDR3 is TGTGCCAGCAGCTTAAATCATGAGTCGGAGCAGTACTTC. V is TRBV7-2 and J is TRBJ2-7; no firm D call. Per germline, CDR1 SGHTA and CDR2 FQGNSA. The CDR3 extends over 13 amino acids. Trimming shortened V by 2 bases and J by 7 bases, and 12 bases separated the two germline ends. The variable domain in full, completed from reference TRBV7-2 and TRBJ2-7, reads GAGVSQSPSNKVTEKGKDVELRCDPISGHTALYWYRQSLGQGLEFLIYFQGNSAPDKSGLPSDRFSAERTGGSVSTLTIQRTQQEDSAVYLCASSLNHESEQYFGPGTRLTVT.

The chain joins TRBV7-8 to TRBJ1-5; 7 nucleotides align to TRBD1. Germline V gives CDR1 SGHVS, CDR2 FQNEAQ. The CDR3 extends over 15 amino acids. After removal of 2 bases from V and 5 bases from J, the junction contained 6 bases not matched to a gene. Written as DNA, the CDR3 is TGTGCCAGCAGCTTAACGACAGGGACAGATCAGCCCCAGCATTTT. This gives the protein CASSLTTGTDQPQHF.

The chain joins TRBV7-3 to TRBJ2-2; D unresolved. This CDR3 contains 15 residues. Trimming removed 0 bases from V and 1 base from J, with 6 bases in between. CDR1 SGHTA and CDR2 FQGTGA come from the germline V gene. The CDR3 sequence: CASSLTVQNTGELFF. CDR3 in DNA: TGTGCCAGCAGCTTAACCGTACAGAACACCGGGGAGCTGTTTTTT.

The V gene is TRBV5-4, the J gene TRBJ2-7, with D possibly being TRBD1 (6 bases). Per the germline V gene, CDR1 is SGHNT and CDR2 is YYREEE (reference sequence). V was clipped by 7 bases and J by 3 bases, with 23 bases between them. The CDR3 consists of 16 residues. DNA of the CDR3: TGTGCCAGCTGGGACATGACTCCGACCGAGAACTACGAGCAGTACGTC. Residues: CASWDMTPTENYEQYV.

The chain is built from TRBV10-3 and TRBJ1-2, with a possible D match to TRBD1 (5 bases). V shed 0 bases and J shed 4 bases, with 9 bases lying between them. This CDR3 spans 14 amino acids. Germline lookup yields CDR1 ENHRY and CDR2 SYGVKD. The CDR3 loop is CAISESQGLYGYTF. In nucleotides, the CDR3 is TGTGCCATCAGTGAGTCGCAGGGTCTCTATGGCTACACCTTC.

This sequence joins TRBV7-8 and TRBJ2-7; 7 nucleotides match TRBD2. Looked up from germline, CDR1 is SGHVS and CDR2 is FQNEAQ. V was clipped by 5 bases and J by 7 bases; unmatched bases: 23. The CDR3 is 18 residues long. The CDR3 region is CASSHPSGLEGPSNEQYF. CDR3 bases: TGTGCCAGCAGCCATCCTAGCGGTTTGGAGGGTCCATCTAATGAGCAGTACTTC. Supplemented by reference TRBV7-8 and TRBJ2-7, the full variable domain reads GAGVSQSPRYKVAKRGQDVALRCDPISGHVSLFWYQQALGQGPEFLTYFQNEAQLDKSGLPSDRFFAERPEGSVSTLKIQRTQQEDSAVYLCASSHPSGLEGPSNEQYFGPGTRLTVT.